Presented here are 21 T cell receptor beta chains from one specimen sequenced in a study of tumor-infiltrating lymphocytes in primary liver carcinoma. cDNA specific to TCR beta was made from approximately 0.55 ug of total RNA, with a constant-region primer employed for priming. Three-round nested multiplex PCR performed with slightly modified ARM-PCR produced the TCR beta libraries. With TRBV1-TRBV30 forward primers and a C-beta reverse primer, the first two PCR rounds were run for approximately 9 cycles each. TCRdb recomputed calls from the multiplex PCR reads with MiXCR, one row per CDR3 protein. This sample carries about 35,000 distinct CDR3 sequences, approximately 73% of them seen once, and the ten largest clones take around 17%. It was from around 18-30 mg of unsorted bulk tissue that RNA and DNA were co-extracted. Material for sequencing was liver tumor tissue from sampling region 4. Subset given: tumor region T4, right-lateral pole. The receptors come from a middle-aged man with primary liver carcinoma and hepatitis B virus infection.

In its sample, this clonotype was seen a few times. The junction differs from germline at one of its ends, possibly a read error. The chain uses TRBV6-6 and TRBJ2-7; D is unresolved. Germline CDR1 reads MNHNY; CDR2 reads SVGAGI (reference sequence). CDR3 length equals 13 residues. The CDR3 DNA follows: TGTGCCAGCACTTGGGGATATTCCTACGAGCAATACTTC. Encoded protein: CASTWGYSYEQYF.

A note on this clonotype: At one end the junction does not follow the germline gene, possibly because of a read error. This chain joins TRBV7-9 and TRBJ2-7; D is uncertain. The germline V gene encodes CDR1 SEHNR and CDR2 FQNEAQ (reference sequence). This CDR3 comprises 13 residues. Here the CDR3 DNA reads TGTGACAGCAGCTTAGCTAACAGCTACGAGCAGTACTTC. As protein: CDSSLANSYEQYF.

This clonotype was observed a few times. V is TRBV29-1 and J is TRBJ2-1; 7 bases fit TRBD2. This CDR3 spans 12 amino acids. In germline, CDR1 is SQVTM, CDR2 ANQGSEA. DNA of the CDR3: TGCAACGTATTAAGCGGGGTGGCAGGGCTGTTCTTC. It translates to CNVLSGVAGLFF.

Comment on this clonotype: A much larger clone differs by one base, so this may be a read error. The V call is TRBV6-4, the J call TRBJ1-1; TRBD1 is a possible D gene (5 bases). Germline CDR1 reads MRHNA; CDR2 reads SNTAGT. Trimming left V 4 bases short and J 12 bases short, with 18 bases between. The CDR3 totals 13 residues. This chain's CDR3 is CASSGGAGGSTFF. The CDR3 DNA reads as TGTGCCAGCAGTGGCGGTGCTGGGGGGTCGACTTTCTTT.

This clonotype was seen only a few times. Without the conserved terminal phenylalanine or tryptophan, this CDR3 likely stems from a read error. J is TRBJ2-6 and V is TRBV5-1; TRBD1 matches 7 bases. This CDR3 contains 15 residues. Per germline, CDR1 SGHRS and CDR2 YFSETQ. The CDR3 coding sequence is TGCGCCAGCAGCGTAACAGGGGCGCAGGCCAATGTCCTGACTCTC. Its translation is CASSVTGAQANVLTL.

Remarks on this clonotype: Mismatch with germline at one junction end may stem from a read error. The chain recombines TRBV11-2 with TRBJ2-7; the D gene is possibly TRBD2 (6 bases). Germline CDR1 and CDR2: SGHAT and FQNNGV. The CDR3 loop spans 14 amino acids. The CDR3 region is CPSSLTGESHEQYF. In DNA form, the CDR3 reads TGTCCCAGCAGCTTAACGGGGGAATCCCACGAGCAGTACTTC. Full variable domain (missing parts from reference TRBV11-2 and TRBJ2-7): EAGVAQSPRYKIIEKRQSVAFWCNPISGHATLYWYQQILGQGPKLLIQFQNNGVVDDSQLPKDRFSAERLKGVDSTLKIQPAKLEDSAVYLCPSSLTGESHEQYFGPGTRLTVT.

As regards this clonotype: The conserved phenylalanine or tryptophan is not found at the CDR3 terminus, so this likely reflects a read error. The DNA is left out, because the CDR3 cannot be placed on it with certainty; the CDR3 is given as TCRdb lists it. The rearrangement links TRBV11-1 to TRBJ1-1; the table calls TRBD1, which could not be checked here. The CDR3 extends over 15 residues, inclusive of both ends. CDR1 and CDR2 from the germline V gene are SGHAT and FQDESV (reference sequence). The chain's CDR3 is CASSFGQTLGTEAIL.

Points on this clonotype: One end of the junction does not line up with germline, which may come from a read error. This chain links TRBV7-8 with TRBJ2-7; TRBD2 matches 9 bases. This CDR3 has 15 amino acids. Germline loops: CDR1 SGHVS, CDR2 FQNEAQ. The chain's CDR3 is CTSSAKTSGPHEQCF. CDR3 bases: TGTACCAGCAGCGCCAAGACTAGCGGCCCCCACGAGCAGTGCTTC.

Notes on this clonotype: One junction end does not reproduce the germline sequence, and a read error may be involved. CDR3 sequence (DNA): TGTGCCAGCAGCTACGGGACAGGGAAAAATCAGCCCCAGCATTTC. This sequence encodes CASSYGTGKNQPQHF. The chain has TRBV11-2 and TRBJ1-5; 9 bases fit TRBD1. There are 15 residues in the CDR3. Germline CDR1 reads SGHAT; CDR2 reads FQNNGV.

A remark on this clonotype: A much larger clone lies one base from this, so it may be a read error. The rearrangement joins TRBV2 to TRBJ2-7; 9 nucleotides agree with TRBD2. This CDR3 comprises 14 residues. From germline, CDR1 is SNHLY and CDR2 FYNNEI. Here the CDR3 reads CACSFSGRGNEQYF. The CDR3, as DNA: TGTGCCTGCAGTTTTAGCGGGAGAGGGAACGAGCAGTACTTC.

In regard to this clonotype: One end of the junction fails to match germline, which may point to a read error. V is TRBV6-1 and J is TRBJ1-2; D remains ambiguous. Germline CDR1 is MNHNS and CDR2 is SASEGT. The CDR3 contains 14 residues. The CDR3 loop is CANTTVPRNYGYTF. In nucleotides, the CDR3 is TGTGCTAACACCACGGTCCCTCGGAACTATGGCTACACTTTC.

This chain connects TRBV14 to TRBJ2-1; tentatively, D is TRBD2 (5 bases). Germline V gives CDR1 SGHDN, CDR2 FVKESK. The V gene lost 10 bases and the J gene lost 5 bases, with 24 bases spanning the gap. The CDR3 length is 16 residues. The CDR3 DNA sequence: TGTGCCAACAGTGCCGTAGCGAGATGGGTCAACAATGAGCAGTTCTTC. Protein sequence: CANSAVARWVNNEQFF.

Notes on this clonotype: Because the CDR3 is missing its conserved closing phenylalanine or tryptophan, this is likely a read error. The V gene is TRBV5-1, the J gene TRBJ2-1; D gene ambiguous. The CDR3 totals 13 residues. CDR1 is SGHRS and CDR2 is YFSETQ in the germline V gene. The CDR3 protein is CANSSVQDNEQFL. CDR3 DNA sequence: TGTGCCAACAGCTCAGTCCAAGACAATGAGCAGTTCTTA.

This clonotype was picked up one time. A read error may produce the germline difference seen at one junction end. The chain uses TRBV29-1 and TRBJ1-1; 8 bases line up with TRBD1. The CDR3 runs 12 residues. Germline-derived CDR1 and CDR2 are SQVTM and ANQGSEA. CDR3 DNA sequence: TGTAGCGTGGGGACAGGCATGACTGAAGTCTTCTTT. This gives the protein CSVGTGMTEVFF.

To note about this clonotype: At one end the junction does not follow the germline gene, possibly because of a read error. V gene TRBV29-1 combines with J gene TRBJ2-2; the D gene could be TRBD1 or TRBD2 (5 bases each). Germline V gene lookup returns CDR1 SQVTM and CDR2 ANQGSEA. This CDR3 spans 15 amino acids. CDR3 in DNA: TGCGGCGTTGGGACCAGCGCGGCGAACACCGGGGACCTGTTTTTT. This translates into CGVGTSAANTGDLFF.

This clonotype was seen a single time. A junction end diverges from the germline sequence, so it may reflect a read error. V is TRBV7-3 and J is TRBJ2-1; 9 bases fit TRBD2. Germline CDR1 and CDR2: SGHTA and FQGTGA. This CDR3 contains 18 residues. CDR3 in DNA: TGTGCCAGCAGCAATGGATACGCGGGACTAGCCACCAACAATGAGCAATTCTTC. Its translation is CASSNGYAGLATNNEQFF.

On this clonotype: Given the absence of the conserved phenylalanine or tryptophan at the CDR3 end, a read error is likely. This chain connects TRBV11-3 to TRBJ2-7, with 9 bases lining up with TRBD1. The germline V gene encodes CDR1 SGHNT and CDR2 YENEEA. The CDR3 is 14 residues long. In DNA, the CDR3 is TGTGCAACCCGACAGGGGGTGACTTCCTACGAGCAGTACATC. Its translation: CATRQGVTSYEQYI.

The chain links TRBV6-6 to TRBJ2-2; D perhaps matches TRBD1 (7 bases). The V end was cut by 0 bases, the J end by 5 bases, with 16 bases between. The V gene's germline CDR1 is MNHNY and CDR2 SVGAGI (reference sequence). The CDR3 is 17 residues long. The CDR3 DNA follows: TGTGCCAGCAGTTACTCGGGACAGAAGGCGGGAACCGGGGAGCTGTTTTTT. It is translated as CASSYSGQKAGTGELFF.

To note about this clonotype: The junction departs from the called germline gene at one end, perhaps through a read error. Here the CDR3 reads CASSLTGETQPRHF. Here the CDR3 DNA reads TGTGCCAGCAGTTTGACAGGTGAAACGCAGCCCCGGCATTTT. The V and J genes are TRBV28 and TRBJ1-5, with D perhaps matching TRBD1 (6 bases). CDR3 length: 14 amino acids. Germline CDR1 MDHEN, CDR2 SYDVKM.

As regards this clonotype: An end of the junction does not agree with germline; a read error may underlie this. The rearrangement links TRBV6-1 to TRBJ2-7; 7 nucleotides agree with TRBD1. The CDR3 has 13 residues. Germline V gives CDR1 MNHNS, CDR2 SASEGT. This CDR3 reads CASSATGSYEHFF. The CDR3 DNA sequence: TGTGCCAGCAGCGCGACAGGGTCCTACGAGCACTTCTTC.

This clonotype was found once. Relative to the germline gene, one junction end is altered; a read error may explain this. The chain couples TRBV6-5 to TRBJ2-6; TRBD1 or TRBD2 may be the D gene (5 bases each). The CDR3 is 19 residues long. The V gene's germline CDR1 is MNHEY and CDR2 SVGAGI. In DNA, the CDR3 is TGTGTCAGCAAGGAGAAACCGGGGCACCTGAGCTCTGGGGCCAACGTCCTGACTTTC. Translated: CVSKEKPGHLSSGANVLTF.